These 4 T cell receptor beta chains originate from one sample sequenced in a study of T cells in Graves' hyperthyroidism and ophthalmopathy (dated by TCRdb to 2018 to 2020). The library was made by multiplex PCR. Sequenced using an Illumina HiSeq 2000. The TCR beta CDR3 regions were amplified from RNA transcripts. A first-round RT-PCR of the TCR CDR3 used the HTBI primer set with the Qiagen OneStep RT-PCR kit. TCRdb ran its own pipeline on the public reads, namely fastp trimming at Q25 and MiXCR clone calling, and kept in-frame beta chains. Each CDR3 protein appears once, grouped with its most common genes and DNA. The sample table records some 800,000 distinct CDR3 sequences; around 39% of these occur just once. The ten most abundant clones make up 7.5% to 9.5% of the sample. The material sequenced was blood. Receptors were obtained from a man between 18 and 29 years old with Graves' hyperthyroidism.

About this clonotype: This is likely an artifact of a read error, given a far larger clone one base away. The chain employs TRBV12-3 or TRBV12-4 and TRBJ1-1; no definite D call. This CDR3 is built from 14 residues. CDR3 nucleotide sequence: TGTGCCGGCAGCCCTCGGGCGATGAACACTGAAGCTTTCTTT. Translated: CAGSPRAMNTEAFF.

A few counts support this clonotype. The CDR3 DNA sequence: TGTGCCAGTGGACTAGCGGGAGAGACCCAGTACTTC. It yields the protein CASGLAGETQYF. The chain is built from TRBV19 and TRBJ2-5; 11 nucleotides match TRBD2. The ends lost 8 bases at V and 4 bases at J; junction bases unmatched: 0. The CDR3 has 12 residues. Germline V gene lookup returns CDR1 LNHDA and CDR2 SQIVND (reference sequence).

The chain carries TRBV24-1 and TRBJ2-7; D unresolved. In germline, CDR1 is KGHDR, CDR2 SFDVKD. Trimming removed 6 bases at V and 7 bases at J, with 18 bases between. CDR3 length: 14 residues. CDR3 sequence: CATSSSRASNEQYF. The DNA for the CDR3 is TGTGCCACCAGTAGTTCCCGGGCCTCCAATGAGCAGTACTTC.

The chain joins TRBV14 to TRBJ1-4; the D is unclear. Germline V gives CDR1 SGHDN, CDR2 FVKESK. V lost 5 bases, J lost 7 bases, and 14 bases lay in between. CDR3 size: 14 residues. The CDR3 DNA reads TGTGCCAGCAGCTATGGGTCTCGGGCTGAAAAACTGTTTTTT. The encoded protein is CASSYGSRAEKLFF.